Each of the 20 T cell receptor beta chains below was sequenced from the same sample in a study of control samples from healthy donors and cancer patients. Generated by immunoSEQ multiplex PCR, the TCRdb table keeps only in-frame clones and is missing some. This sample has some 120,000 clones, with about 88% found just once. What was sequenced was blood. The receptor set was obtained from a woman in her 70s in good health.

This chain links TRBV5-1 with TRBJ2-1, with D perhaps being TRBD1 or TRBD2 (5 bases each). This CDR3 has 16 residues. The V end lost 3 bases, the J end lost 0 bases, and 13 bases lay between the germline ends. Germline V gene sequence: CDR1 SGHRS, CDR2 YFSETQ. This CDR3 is CASSSGMGSSYNEQFF. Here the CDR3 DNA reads TGCGCCAGCAGCTCAGGGATGGGGAGCTCCTACAATGAGCAGTTCTTC.

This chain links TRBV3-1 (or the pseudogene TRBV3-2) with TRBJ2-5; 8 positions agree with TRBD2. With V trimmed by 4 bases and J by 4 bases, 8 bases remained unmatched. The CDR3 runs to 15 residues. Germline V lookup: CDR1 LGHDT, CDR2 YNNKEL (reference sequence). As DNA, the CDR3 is TGTGCCAGCAGCCCCGGGGTAGCGGGGTCAGAGACCCAGTACTTC. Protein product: CASSPGVAGSETQYF.

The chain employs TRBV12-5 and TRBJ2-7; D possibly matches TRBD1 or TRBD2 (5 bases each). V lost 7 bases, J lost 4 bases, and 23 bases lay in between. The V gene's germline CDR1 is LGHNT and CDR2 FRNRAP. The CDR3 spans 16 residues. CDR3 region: CASAWGSPTGFYEQYF. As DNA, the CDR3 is TGTGCTAGTGCCTGGGGGAGCCCAACGGGGTTTTACGAGCAGTACTTC.

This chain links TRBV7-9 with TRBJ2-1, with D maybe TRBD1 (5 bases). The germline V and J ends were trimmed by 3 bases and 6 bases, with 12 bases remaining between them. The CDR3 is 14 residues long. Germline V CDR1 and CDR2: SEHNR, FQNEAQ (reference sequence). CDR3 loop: CASSFPGPSNEQFF. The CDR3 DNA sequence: TGTGCCAGCAGCTTCCCAGGGCCTAGCAATGAGCAGTTCTTC.

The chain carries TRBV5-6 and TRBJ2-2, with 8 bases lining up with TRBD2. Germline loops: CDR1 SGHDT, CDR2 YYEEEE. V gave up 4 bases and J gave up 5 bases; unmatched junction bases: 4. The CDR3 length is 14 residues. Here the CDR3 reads CASSRGGKTGELFF. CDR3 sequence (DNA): TGTGCCAGCAGCCGGGGGGGTAAAACCGGGGAGCTGTTTTTT. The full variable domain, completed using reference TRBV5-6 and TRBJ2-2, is DAGVTQSPTHLIKTRGQQVTLRCSPKSGHDTVSWYQQALGQGPQFIFQYYEEEERQRGNFPDRFSGHQFPNYSSELNVNALLLGDSALYLCASSRGGKTGELFFGEGSRLTVL.

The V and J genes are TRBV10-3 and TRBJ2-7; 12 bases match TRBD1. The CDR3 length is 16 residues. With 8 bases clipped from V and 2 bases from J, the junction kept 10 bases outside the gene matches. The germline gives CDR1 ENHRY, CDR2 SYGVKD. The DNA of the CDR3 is TGTGCCATCGCGAAGAAGGGACAGGGGGCTGCCTACGAGCAGTACTTC. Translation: CAIAKKGQGAAYEQYF.

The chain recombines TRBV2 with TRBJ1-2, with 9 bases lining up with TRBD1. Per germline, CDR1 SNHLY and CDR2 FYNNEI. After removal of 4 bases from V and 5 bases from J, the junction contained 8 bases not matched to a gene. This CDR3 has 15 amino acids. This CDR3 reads CASSAGQGSTYGYTF. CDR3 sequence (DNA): TGTGCCAGCAGTGCAGGACAGGGGTCAACTTATGGCTACACCTTC.

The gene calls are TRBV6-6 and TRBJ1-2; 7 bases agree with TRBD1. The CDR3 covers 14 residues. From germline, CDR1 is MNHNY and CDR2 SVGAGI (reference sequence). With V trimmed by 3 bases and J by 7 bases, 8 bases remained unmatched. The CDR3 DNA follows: TGTGCCAGCAGTTATATGGGAACAGGGGCTGGCTACACCTTC. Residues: CASSYMGTGAGYTF.

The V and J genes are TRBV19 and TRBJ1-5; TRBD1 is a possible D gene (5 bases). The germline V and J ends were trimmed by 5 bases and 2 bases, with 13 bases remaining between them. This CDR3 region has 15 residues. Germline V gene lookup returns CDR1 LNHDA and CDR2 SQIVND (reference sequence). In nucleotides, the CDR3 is TGTGCCAGTAGTGGCAGGGCGGCAGGCAATCAGCCCCAGCATTTT. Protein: CASSGRAAGNQPQHF.

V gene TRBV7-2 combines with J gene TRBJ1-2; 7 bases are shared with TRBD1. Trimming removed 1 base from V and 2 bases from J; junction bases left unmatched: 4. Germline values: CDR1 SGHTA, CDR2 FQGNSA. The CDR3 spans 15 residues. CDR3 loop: CASSLGGGGNYGYTF. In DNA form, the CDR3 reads TGTGCCAGCAGCTTAGGAGGGGGCGGAAACTATGGCTACACCTTC. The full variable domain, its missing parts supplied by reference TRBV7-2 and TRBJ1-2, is GAGVSQSPSNKVTEKGKDVELRCDPISGHTALYWYRQSLGQGLEFLIYFQGNSAPDKSGLPSDRFSAERTGGSVSTLTIQRTQQEDSAVYLCASSLGGGGNYGYTFGSGTRLTVV.

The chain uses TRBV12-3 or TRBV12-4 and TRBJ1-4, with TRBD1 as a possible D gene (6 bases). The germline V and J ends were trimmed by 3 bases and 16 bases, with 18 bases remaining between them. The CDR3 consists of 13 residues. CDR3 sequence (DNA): TGTGCCAGCAGTTTCAGCTTAGAGGGGGGTCCGTTTTTT. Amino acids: CASSFSLEGGPFF.

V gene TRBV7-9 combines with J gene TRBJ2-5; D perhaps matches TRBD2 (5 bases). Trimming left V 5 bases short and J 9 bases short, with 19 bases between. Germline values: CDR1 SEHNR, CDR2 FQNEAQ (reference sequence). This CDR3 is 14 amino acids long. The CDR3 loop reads CASSLGLPSEAQYF. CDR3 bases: TGTGCCAGCAGCCTCGGACTCCCCTCCGAGGCCCAGTACTTC.

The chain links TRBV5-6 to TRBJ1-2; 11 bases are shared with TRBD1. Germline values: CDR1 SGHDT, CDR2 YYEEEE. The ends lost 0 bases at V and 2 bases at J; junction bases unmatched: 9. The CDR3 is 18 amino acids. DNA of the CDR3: TGTGCCAGCAGCTTGGATGTTGGGACAGGGGGTTCCAACTATGGCTACACCTTC. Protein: CASSLDVGTGGSNYGYTF.

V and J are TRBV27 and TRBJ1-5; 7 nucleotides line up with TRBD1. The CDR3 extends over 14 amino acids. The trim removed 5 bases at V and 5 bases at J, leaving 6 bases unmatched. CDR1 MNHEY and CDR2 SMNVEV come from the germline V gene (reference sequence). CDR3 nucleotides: TGTGCCAGCAGTAGGGGACAGCGCCATCAGCCCCAGCATTTT. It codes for CASSRGQRHQPQHF.

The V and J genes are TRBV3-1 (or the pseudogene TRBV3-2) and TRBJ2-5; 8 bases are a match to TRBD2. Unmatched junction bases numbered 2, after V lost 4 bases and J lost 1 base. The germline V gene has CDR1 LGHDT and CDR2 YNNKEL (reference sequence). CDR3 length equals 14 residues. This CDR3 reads CASSPGGTQETQYF. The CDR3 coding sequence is TGTGCCAGCAGCCCGGGGGGGACCCAAGAGACCCAGTACTTC.

CDR3 loop: CASNRDRDTDTQYF. The DNA of the CDR3 is TGTGCCAGTAACCGGGACAGGGACACAGATACGCAGTATTTT. The chain is built from TRBV19 and TRBJ2-3, with 9 positions matching TRBD1. Trimming at V came to 7 bases and at J to 2 bases, leaving 4 bases not matched to a gene. The CDR3 runs to 14 residues. Germline-derived CDR1 and CDR2 are LNHDA and SQIVND (reference sequence). Full variable domain (outside the CDR3, taken from reference TRBV19 and TRBJ2-3): DGGITQSPKYLFRKEGQNVTLSCEQNLNHDAMYWYRQDPGQGLRLIYYSQIVNDFQKGDIAEGYSVSREKKESFPLTVTSAQKNPTAFYLCASNRDRDTDTQYFGPGTRLTVL.

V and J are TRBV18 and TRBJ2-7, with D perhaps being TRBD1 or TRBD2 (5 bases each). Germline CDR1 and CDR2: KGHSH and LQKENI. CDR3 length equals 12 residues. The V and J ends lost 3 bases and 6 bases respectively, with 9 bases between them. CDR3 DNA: TGTGCCAGCTCACCGGCAGGGAGCGAGCAGTACTTC. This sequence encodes CASSPAGSEQYF.

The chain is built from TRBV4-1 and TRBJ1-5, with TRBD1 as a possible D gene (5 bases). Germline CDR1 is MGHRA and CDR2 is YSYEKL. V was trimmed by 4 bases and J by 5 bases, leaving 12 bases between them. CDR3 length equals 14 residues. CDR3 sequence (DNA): TGCGCCAGCAGCCTAGAACAAGGGGATCAGCCCCAGCATTTT. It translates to CASSLEQGDQPQHF.

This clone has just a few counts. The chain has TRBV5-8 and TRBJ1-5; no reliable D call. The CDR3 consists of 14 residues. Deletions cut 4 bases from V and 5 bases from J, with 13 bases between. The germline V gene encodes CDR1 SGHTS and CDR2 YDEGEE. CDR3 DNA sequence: TGTGCCAGCAGCAAGGCATCAGGTGATCAGCCCCAGCATTTT. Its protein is CASSKASGDQPQHF.

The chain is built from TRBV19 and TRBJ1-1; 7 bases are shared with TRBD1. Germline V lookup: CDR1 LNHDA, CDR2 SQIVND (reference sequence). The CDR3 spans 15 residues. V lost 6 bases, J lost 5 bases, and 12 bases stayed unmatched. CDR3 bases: TGTGCCAGTAGCCCACAGGGGCAGGGGATGACTGAAGCTTTCTTT. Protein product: CASSPQGQGMTEAFF. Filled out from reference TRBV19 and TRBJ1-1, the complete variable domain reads DGGITQSPKYLFRKEGQNVTLSCEQNLNHDAMYWYRQDPGQGLRLIYYSQIVNDFQKGDIAEGYSVSREKKESFPLTVTSAQKNPTAFYLCASSPQGQGMTEAFFGQGTRLTVV.